This T cell receptor (beta chain) originates from a study of response to subunit inactivated influenza vaccine. Regarding the study as a whole: There was a suggestion from the authors that each seasonal influenza vaccination recruits few new T cells.

Each CDR3 protein gets one entry after TCRdb re-called the RT-PCR reads with MiXCR. Counted here are approximately 250,000 distinct CDR3 sequences, more than 9% occurring once; the ten biggest clones make up approximately 7.8%. CDR3 length: 13 residues. Turning to this clonotype: Antigen unknown. This sequence may be a read error, since a much larger clone differs from it by one base.

Sequenced material: non-naive T cells sorted from PBMCs, taken 14 days before vaccination. This receptor was identified in a man aged 45-65 years who received an inactivated influenza vaccine. The V gene is TRBV12-3 or TRBV12-4, the J gene TRBJ2-3, with 8 bases that match TRBD1. CDR3 sequence reads: CAGSLFGQGLTYF. CDR3 DNA sequence: TGTGCCGGCAGTTTATTCGGACAGGGCTTAACTTATTTT.